This TCR beta chain was sequenced in a study of CD4 T cells in relation to SARS-CoV-2 and coronaviruses. As for the study in general: PBMCs were cultured with antigen for roughly 10 days before TCR beta sequencing. Convalescent patients had median age roughly 35 years, range roughly 20 to 80.

Clones were read by immunoSEQ multiplex PCR, and TCRdb kept only the in-frame ones, dropping some. The sample yields about 31,000 clones, about four fifths seen once. Germline V lookup: CDR1 KGHSH, CDR2 LQKENI. Trimming removed 4 bases at V and 2 bases at J, with 6 bases between. The CDR3 runs 13 residues. About this clone itself: Its antigen is not known.

This receptor was taken from an adult with COVID-19. What was sequenced was memory CD4+ T cells from PBMCs, cultured in vitro. The chain carries TRBV18 and TRBJ2-1; no definite D call. CDR3 nucleotides: TGTGCCAGCTCACAGGTTACCTACAATGAGCAGTTCTTC. This sequence encodes CASSQVTYNEQFF.